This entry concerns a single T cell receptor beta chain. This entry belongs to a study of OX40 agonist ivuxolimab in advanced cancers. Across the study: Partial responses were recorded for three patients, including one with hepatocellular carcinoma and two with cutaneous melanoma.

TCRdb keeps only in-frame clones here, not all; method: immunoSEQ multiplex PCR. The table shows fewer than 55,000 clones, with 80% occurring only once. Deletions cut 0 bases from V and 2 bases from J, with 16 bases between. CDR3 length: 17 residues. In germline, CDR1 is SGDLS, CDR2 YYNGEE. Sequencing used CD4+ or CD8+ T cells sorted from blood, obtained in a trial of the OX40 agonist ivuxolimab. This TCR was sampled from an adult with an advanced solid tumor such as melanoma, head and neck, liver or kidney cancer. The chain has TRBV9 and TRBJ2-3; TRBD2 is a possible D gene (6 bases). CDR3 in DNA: TGTGCCAGCAGCGTAGGTGTAGTAGCGGATCCCACAGATACGCAGTATTTT. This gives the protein CASSVGVVADPTDTQYF.